One sample yielded the 12 T cell receptor beta chains listed below, sequenced in a study of CD8+ T cells in alopecia areata. Once RNA had been extracted, it was reverse transcribed into cDNA to act as the sequencing template. Sequenced by immunoSEQ multiplex PCR; TCRdb stores in-frame clones only, minus some. The sample gives fewer than 250,000 clones, less than 70% of which show up once; roughly 1.3% is in the top ten. The treatment denotes: oral pan-JAK inhibitor, 5-10 mg twice daily. Sequences were derived from CD4+ T cells sorted from blood, sampled at approximately week 50, from a patient treated with tofacitinib. These receptors all stem from a human donor with alopecia areata.

The chain recombines TRBV5-6 with TRBJ2-1; a possible D gene is TRBD1 (5 bases). From germline, CDR1 is SGHDT and CDR2 YYEEEE. The CDR3 loop spans 15 amino acids. V was shortened by 4 bases and J by 0 bases, with 11 bases between the two germline ends. This CDR3 is CASSPLGHSYNEQFF. CDR3 bases: TGTGCCAGCAGCCCCCTAGGACACTCCTACAATGAGCAGTTCTTC.

J is TRBJ2-7 and V is TRBV6-6, with 7 bases that match TRBD2. Trimming cost V 4 bases and J 9 bases; bases outside gene matches: 3. Per germline, CDR1 MNHNY and CDR2 SVGAGI (reference sequence). The CDR3 totals 11 residues. The CDR3 loop reads CASSLGEGQYF. In nucleotides, the CDR3 is TGTGCCAGCAGTTTGGGGGAGGGGCAGTACTTC.

This chain uses TRBV7-2 with TRBJ2-3; 11 bases line up with TRBD2. V trimming: 5 bases; J trimming: 6 bases; junction bases outside the gene matches: 7. CDR1 SGHTA and CDR2 FQGNSA come from the germline V gene. The CDR3 length is 15 residues. This CDR3 reads CASSPGLAARDTQYF. The CDR3, as DNA: TGTGCCAGCAGCCCGGGACTAGCGGCGAGGGATACGCAGTATTTT.

This chain links TRBV25-1 with TRBJ1-6; D unclear. Trimming pared 8 bases from V and 9 bases from J, leaving 11 bases between. This CDR3 region has 12 residues. CDR1 and CDR2 from the germline V gene are MGHDK and SYGVNS. CDR3 DNA: TGTGCCAGCGGTCGAGGGTTTTCACCCCTCCACTTT. This codes for CASGRGFSPLHF.

This clone occurred a few times. The V call is TRBV18, the J call TRBJ1-1, with TRBD1 identical over 7 bases. The CDR3 has 15 amino acids. J was trimmed by 4 bases and V by 3 bases; bases with no gene match: 8. Looked up from germline, CDR1 is KGHSH and CDR2 is LQKENI. The CDR3 here is CASSPLTGLGTEAFF. In DNA form, the CDR3 reads TGTGCCAGCTCACCGTTGACAGGGTTGGGCACTGAAGCTTTCTTT. The full variable domain, its missing parts supplied by reference TRBV18 and TRBJ1-1, is NAGVMQNPRHLVRRRGQEARLRCSPMKGHSHVYWYRQLPEEGLKFMVYLQKENIIDESGMPKERFSAEFPKEGPSILRIQQVVRGDSAAYFCASSPLTGLGTEAFFGQGTRLTVV.

This chain uses TRBV7-2 with TRBJ2-7; D remains ambiguous. V was pared by 2 bases and J by 0 bases, with 8 bases between. This CDR3 spans 14 amino acids. The germline gives CDR1 SGHTA, CDR2 FQGNSA. The CDR3 coding sequence is TGTGCCAGCAGCTTATCGTTCACCTCCTACGAGCAGTACTTC. Encoded protein: CASSLSFTSYEQYF.

The chain is built from TRBV29-1 and TRBJ2-5; TRBD1 matches at 7 bases. V was pared by 6 bases and J by 5 bases, with 12 bases of the junction left unmatched. The CDR3 spans 14 residues. The germline gives CDR1 SQVTM, CDR2 ANQGSEA. CDR3 in DNA: TGCAGCGTAAGAACCCGACAGGGTCGGGAGACCCAGTACTTC. It yields the protein CSVRTRQGRETQYF.

This clone has a handful of counts. The V and J genes are TRBV5-1 and TRBJ1-1; 9 nucleotides align to TRBD1. CDR1 and CDR2 from the germline V gene are SGHRS and YFSETQ. The CDR3 loop spans 14 amino acids. V was pared by 4 bases and J by 4 bases, with 5 bases of the junction left unmatched. Here the CDR3 reads CASSRDRALTEAFF. DNA of the CDR3: TGCGCCAGCAGCCGGGACAGGGCGCTCACTGAAGCTTTCTTT.

This chain joins TRBV25-1 and TRBJ2-7, with TRBD1 as a possible D gene (5 bases). CDR1 and CDR2 from the germline V gene are MGHDK and SYGVNS. The CDR3 covers 12 residues. V was clipped by 7 bases and J by 3 bases, with 10 bases between them. CDR3 bases: TGTGCCAGCAATCAGGGTAACTACGAGCAGTACTTC. Protein sequence: CASNQGNYEQYF.

V usage is TRBV29-1 and J usage is TRBJ2-7; the D gene is possibly TRBD1 (5 bases). The germline gives CDR1 SQVTM, CDR2 ANQGSEA. This CDR3 is built from 11 residues. Between the trimmed V and J ends, which lost 6 bases and 5 bases, there was a span of 11 bases. Here the CDR3 reads CSVFRAHEQYF. CDR3 sequence (DNA): TGCAGCGTGTTCAGGGCCCACGAGCAGTACTTC.

The gene calls are TRBV29-1 and TRBJ2-1; possibly TRBD1 for D (5 bases). V lost 4 bases, J lost 6 bases, and 13 bases lay in between. The CDR3 is 13 residues long. CDR1 SQVTM and CDR2 ANQGSEA come from the germline V gene. DNA of the CDR3: TGCAGCGTTGGGGGCTCAATATTCAATGAGCAGTTCTTC. This translates into CSVGGSIFNEQFF.

This clone was seen a handful of times. The chain carries TRBV2 and TRBJ2-1; possible D gene TRBD2, 6 bases. Trimming took 7 bases from V and 11 from J, leaving 12 bases between them. This CDR3 has 11 amino acids. CDR1 and CDR2 from the germline V gene are SNHLY and FYNNEI. The CDR3 loop is CASIGGPKQFF. CDR3 DNA sequence: TGTGCCAGCATCGGGGGACCCAAGCAGTTCTTC.